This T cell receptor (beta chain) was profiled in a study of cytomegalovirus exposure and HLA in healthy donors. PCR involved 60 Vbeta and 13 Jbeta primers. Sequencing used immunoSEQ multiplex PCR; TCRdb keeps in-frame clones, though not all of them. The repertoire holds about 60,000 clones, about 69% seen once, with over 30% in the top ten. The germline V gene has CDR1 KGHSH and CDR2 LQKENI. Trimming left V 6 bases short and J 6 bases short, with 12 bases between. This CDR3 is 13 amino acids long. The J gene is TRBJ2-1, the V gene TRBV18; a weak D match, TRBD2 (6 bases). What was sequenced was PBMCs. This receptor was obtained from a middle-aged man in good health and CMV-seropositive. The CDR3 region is CASSRGGSNEQFF. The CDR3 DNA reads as TGTGCCAGCTCCCGTGGGGGGAGCAATGAGCAGTTCTTC.